One and the same sample provided the 7 T cell receptor beta chains below, sequenced in a study of Tregs in tolerant kidney transplant recipients. Sequenced by immunoSEQ multiplex PCR; TCRdb stores in-frame clones only, minus some. The sample carries 100,000 to 120,000 clones, roughly 90% recorded once. The source material was CD4+ T cells from blood, sampled before the transplant. Source of these receptors: a human donor who received a combined kidney and bone marrow transplant.

This clone has just one count. In DNA, the CDR3 is TGTGCCACCAGCAGAGGTTTGGGACTAGTATCCGACGAGCAGTACTTC. It codes for CATSRGLGLVSDEQYF. The chain joins TRBV15 to TRBJ2-7, with TRBD2 matching over 8 bases. The germline V gene encodes CDR1 LNHNV and CDR2 YYDKDF (reference sequence). The CDR3 extends over 16 amino acids. Losses at the gene ends were 1 base for V and 5 bases for J; bases not matched to a gene: 10.

The J gene is TRBJ2-7, the V gene TRBV6-5; D perhaps matches TRBD1 (6 bases). The CDR3 is 15 amino acids. Germline assignment: CDR1 MNHEY and CDR2 SVGAGI. Trimming stripped 4 bases from V and 1 base from J, with 14 bases between. The CDR3 reads CASSSPGGASYEQYF. For the CDR3, the DNA is TGTGCCAGCAGTTCTCCTGGGGGCGCGTCCTACGAGCAGTACTTC.

This chain joins TRBV9 and TRBJ2-1; perhaps TRBD2 as D (6 bases). V lost 0 bases and J 8 bases, leaving 21 bases between the germline ends. The CDR3 runs to 17 residues. The germline V gene has CDR1 SGDLS and CDR2 YYNGEE. CDR3 protein: CASSVGVLGPGGDEQFF. CDR3 nucleotide sequence: TGTGCCAGCAGCGTAGGAGTTCTCGGCCCCGGGGGAGATGAGCAGTTCTTC.

This clone was recorded once. V is TRBV5-1 and J is TRBJ1-2; TRBD1 matches at 7 bases. Unmatched junction bases numbered 9, after V lost 4 bases and J lost 3 bases. Germline V gene data show CDR1 as SGHRS and CDR2 as YFSETQ. There are 15 residues in the CDR3. The CDR3 reads CASSESVGTDYGYTF. The CDR3 bases are TGCGCCAGCAGCGAGTCTGTAGGGACAGACTATGGCTACACCTTC.

The chain employs TRBV5-5 and TRBJ1-2; 7 bases are shared with TRBD1. The trim removed 2 bases at V and 2 bases at J, leaving 9 bases unmatched. Germline V gene lookup returns CDR1 SGHKS and CDR2 YYEKEE (reference sequence). The CDR3 sequence is 16 residues long. The CDR3 is CASSFRVPTGNYGYTF. CDR3 DNA sequence: TGTGCCAGCAGCTTTAGGGTTCCGACAGGGAACTATGGCTACACCTTC.

The chain couples TRBV6-5 to TRBJ2-7; a possible D gene is TRBD1 (5 bases). This CDR3 contains 15 residues. The germline CDR1 and CDR2 sequences are MNHEY and SVGAGI. V gave up 4 bases and J gave up 4 bases, with 17 bases separating them. Written as DNA, the CDR3 is TGTGCCAGCAGTTCCCGCGGCAGGGCCCATTACGAGCAGTACTTC. It is translated as CASSSRGRAHYEQYF.

This clone has a single count. The V call is TRBV7-8, the J call TRBJ1-1, with D tentatively TRBD1 (6 bases). In germline, CDR1 is SGHVS, CDR2 FQNEAQ. The CDR3 has 14 amino acids. Trimming pared 5 bases from V and 4 bases from J, leaving 14 bases between. The CDR3 DNA sequence: TGTGCCAGCAGCACCCAGGGGTCTGGCACTGAAGCTTTCTTT. Translating it yields CASSTQGSGTEAFF.